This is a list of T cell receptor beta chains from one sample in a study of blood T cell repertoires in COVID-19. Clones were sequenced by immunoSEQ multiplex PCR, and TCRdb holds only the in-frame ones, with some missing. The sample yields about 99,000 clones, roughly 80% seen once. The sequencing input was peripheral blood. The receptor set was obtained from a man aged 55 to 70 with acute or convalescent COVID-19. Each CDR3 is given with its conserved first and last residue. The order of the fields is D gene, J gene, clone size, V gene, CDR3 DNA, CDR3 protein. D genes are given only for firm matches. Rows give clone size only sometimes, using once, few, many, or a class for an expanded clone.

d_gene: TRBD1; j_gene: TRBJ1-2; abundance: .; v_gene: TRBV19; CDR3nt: TGTGCCAGTAGTGTACCCCCGACAGGGTCGGACTATGGCTACACCTTC; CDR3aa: CASSVPPTGSDYGYTF
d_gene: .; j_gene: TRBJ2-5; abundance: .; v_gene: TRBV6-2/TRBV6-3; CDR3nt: TGTGCCAGCAGTTGGTCGACTGGGGGGCAAGAGACCCAGTACTTC; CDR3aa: CASSWSTGGQETQYF
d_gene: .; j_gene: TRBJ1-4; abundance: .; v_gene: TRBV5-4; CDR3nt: TGTGCCAGCAGCTTGGATTCGGGTGAAAAACTGTTTTTT; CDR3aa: CASSLDSGEKLFF
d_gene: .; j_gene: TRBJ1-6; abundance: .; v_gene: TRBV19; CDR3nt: TGTGCCAGTAGCCACACAGGGTCACCGCCCCTCCACTTT; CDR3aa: CASSHTGSPPLHF
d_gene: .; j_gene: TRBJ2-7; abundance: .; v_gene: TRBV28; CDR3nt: TGTGCCAGCAGGCTCAGGGGTGGGGAGCAGTACTTC; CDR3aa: CASRLRGGEQYF
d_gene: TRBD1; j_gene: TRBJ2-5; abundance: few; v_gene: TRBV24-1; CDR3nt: TGTGCCACCAGTCAGACAGGGGGATTGGAGACCCAGTACTTC; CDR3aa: CATSQTGGLETQYF
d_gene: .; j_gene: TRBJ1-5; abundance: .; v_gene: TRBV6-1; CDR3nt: TGTGCCAGCAGTGAAGCGTGGACAAATCAGCCCCAGCATTTT; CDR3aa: CASSEAWTNQPQHF
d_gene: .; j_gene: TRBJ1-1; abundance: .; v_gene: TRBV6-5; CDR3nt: TGTGCCAGCAGTTACTCCGACAGAGACACTGAAGCTTTCTTT; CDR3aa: CASSYSDRDTEAFF
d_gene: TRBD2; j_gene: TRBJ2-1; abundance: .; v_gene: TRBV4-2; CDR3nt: TGTGCCAGCAGCCCCACTAGCGGGAGCCACAATGAGCAGTTCTTC; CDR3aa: CASSPTSGSHNEQFF
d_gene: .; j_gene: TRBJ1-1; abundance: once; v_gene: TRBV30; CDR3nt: TGTGCCTGGAGTGCCGGAGAAGTCACTGAAGCTTTCTTT; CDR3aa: CAWSAGEVTEAFF
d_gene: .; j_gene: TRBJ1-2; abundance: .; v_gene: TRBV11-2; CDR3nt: TGTGCCAGCAGCTTAGGTTCGGTCAACTATGGCTACACCTTC; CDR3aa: CASSLGSVNYGYTF
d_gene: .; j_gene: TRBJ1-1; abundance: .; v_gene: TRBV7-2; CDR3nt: TGTGCCAGCAAGGACAGCCGCTTGAACACTGAAGCTTTCTTT; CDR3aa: CASKDSRLNTEAFF
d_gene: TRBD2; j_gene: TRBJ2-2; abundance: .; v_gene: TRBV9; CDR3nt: TGTGCCAGCGGCCCAAGGGGCGGGAGGGCCGGGGAGCTGTTTTTT; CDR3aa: CASGPRGGRAGELFF
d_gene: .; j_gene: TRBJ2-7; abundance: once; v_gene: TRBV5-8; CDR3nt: TGTGCCAGCAGCTCCCTGGGGCAGGGCGATTTCTACGAGCAGTACTTC; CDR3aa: CASSSLGQGDFYEQYF
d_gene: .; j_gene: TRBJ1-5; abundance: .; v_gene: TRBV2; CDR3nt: TGTGCCAGCAGTTCCGGGACATCTATCAGCCCCCAGCATTTT; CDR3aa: CASSSGTSISPQHF
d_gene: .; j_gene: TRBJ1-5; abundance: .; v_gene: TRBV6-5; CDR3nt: TGTGCCAGCAGTTACGAGGGGGGGCAGCCCCAGCATTTT; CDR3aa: CASSYEGGQPQHF
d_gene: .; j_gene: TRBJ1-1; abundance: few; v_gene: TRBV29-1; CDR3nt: TGCAGCGTTACCAGGGCTAGCACTGAAGCTTTCTTT; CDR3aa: CSVTRASTEAFF
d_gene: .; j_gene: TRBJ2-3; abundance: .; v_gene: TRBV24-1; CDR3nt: TGTGCCACCAGTACGGGTAGCACAGATACGCAGTATTTT; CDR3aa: CATSTGSTDTQYF
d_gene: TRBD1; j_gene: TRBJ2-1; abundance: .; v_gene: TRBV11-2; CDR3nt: TGTGCCAGCAGCCGACCAGCCTCTAGGCAGGGGGCTAGAATCAATGAGCAGTTCTTC; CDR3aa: CASSRPASRQGARINEQFF
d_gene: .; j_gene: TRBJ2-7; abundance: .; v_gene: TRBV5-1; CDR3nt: TGCGCCAGCAGCTCAAACTTGAACGAGCAGTACTTC; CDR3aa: CASSSNLNEQYF
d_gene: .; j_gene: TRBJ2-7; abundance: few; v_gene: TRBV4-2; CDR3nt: TGTGCCAGCATGGGGGACTTGTACGAGCAGTACTTC; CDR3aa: CASMGDLYEQYF
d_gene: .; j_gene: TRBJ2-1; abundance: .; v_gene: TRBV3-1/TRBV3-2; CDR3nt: TGTGCCAGCAGCCAAGGGGTCCTTTGGGACTCTGAGCAGTTCTTC; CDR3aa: CASSQGVLWDSEQFF
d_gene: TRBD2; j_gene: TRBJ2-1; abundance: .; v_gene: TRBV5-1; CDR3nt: TGCGCCAGCAGCCACCTAGCGGGAGGCTCCAATGAGCAGTTCTTC; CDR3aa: CASSHLAGGSNEQFF
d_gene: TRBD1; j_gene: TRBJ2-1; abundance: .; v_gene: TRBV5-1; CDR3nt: TGCGCCAGCAGCTCCAGGGGACAGGGATACAATGAGCAGTTCTTC; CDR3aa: CASSSRGQGYNEQFF
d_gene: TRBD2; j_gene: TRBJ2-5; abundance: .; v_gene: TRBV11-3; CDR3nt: TGTGCCAGCAGCTTAGATTTAGCGGGAGAATGGGAGACCCAGTACTTC; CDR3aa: CASSLDLAGEWETQYF
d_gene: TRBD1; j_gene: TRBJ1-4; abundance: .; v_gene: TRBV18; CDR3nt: TGTGCCAGCTCGTACAGGGGGCGCGAGGAAAAACTGTTTTTT; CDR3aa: CASSYRGREEKLFF
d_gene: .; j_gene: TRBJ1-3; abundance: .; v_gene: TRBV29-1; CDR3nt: TGCAGCGCCCAGGACGGGGCAGGGGCTGGAAACACCATATATTTT; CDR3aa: CSAQDGAGAGNTIYF
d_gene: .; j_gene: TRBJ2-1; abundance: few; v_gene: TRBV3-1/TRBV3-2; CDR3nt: TGTGCCAGCAGCCAAGAGATTCGAGTCCAGCAGTTCTTC; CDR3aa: CASSQEIRVQQFF
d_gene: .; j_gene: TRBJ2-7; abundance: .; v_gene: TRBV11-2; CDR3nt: TGTGCCAGCAGCTTAGTCACAGAGACAGAGCAGTACTTC; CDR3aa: CASSLVTETEQYF
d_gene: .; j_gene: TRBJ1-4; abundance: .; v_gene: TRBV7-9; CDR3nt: TGTGCCAGCAGCTTGGGGCCATTACGGAAACTGTTTTTT; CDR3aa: CASSLGPLRKLFF
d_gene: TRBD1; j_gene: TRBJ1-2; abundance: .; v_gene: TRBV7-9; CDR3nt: TGTGCCAGCAGCTTAGCGGGGACAGCTGGCTTTGGAGGCTACACCTTC; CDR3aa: CASSLAGTAGFGGYTF
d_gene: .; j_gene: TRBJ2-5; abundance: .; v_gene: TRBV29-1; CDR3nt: TGCAGCGTCAAAATAGTCCGGGAGACCCAGTACTTC; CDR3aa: CSVKIVRETQYF
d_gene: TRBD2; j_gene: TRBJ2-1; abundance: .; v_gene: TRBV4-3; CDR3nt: TGCGCCAGCACCATGTTAGGGCGGGAGTACAATGAGCAGTTCTTC; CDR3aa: CASTMLGREYNEQFF
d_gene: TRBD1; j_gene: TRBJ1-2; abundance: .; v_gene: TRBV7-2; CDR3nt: TGTGCCAGCAGCTTAGAATCTAGGCCTACAGGGGGTGGCTACACCTTC; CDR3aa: CASSLESRPTGGGYTF
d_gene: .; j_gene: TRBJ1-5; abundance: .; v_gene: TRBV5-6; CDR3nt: TGTGCCAGCAGCCCTGGACAGCGACCCGATAGCAATCAGCCCCAGCATTTT; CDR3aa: CASSPGQRPDSNQPQHF
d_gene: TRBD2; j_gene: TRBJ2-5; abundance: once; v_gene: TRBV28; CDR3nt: TGTGCCAGCAGTTTAGTAGCGGGGAGGACGGAGACCCAGTACTTC; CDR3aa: CASSLVAGRTETQYF
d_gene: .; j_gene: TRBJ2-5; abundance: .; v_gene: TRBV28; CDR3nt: TGTGCCAGCAGTTTGATGGGACACCTCCAAGAGACCCAGTACTTC; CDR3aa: CASSLMGHLQETQYF
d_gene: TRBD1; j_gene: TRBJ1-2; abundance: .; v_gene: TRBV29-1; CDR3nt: TGCAGCGTGGGCGGACAGGGAGGCGGCTACACCTTC; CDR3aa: CSVGGQGGGYTF
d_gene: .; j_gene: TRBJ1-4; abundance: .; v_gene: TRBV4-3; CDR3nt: TGCGCCAGCAGCCAAGATCAGGCTGGGGTAGGGGAATTGGCAACTAATGAAAAACTGTTTTTT; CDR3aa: CASSQDQAGVGELATNEKLFF
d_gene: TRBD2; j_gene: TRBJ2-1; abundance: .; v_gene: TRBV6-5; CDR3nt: TGTGCCAGCAGTTCCATACTAGCGGGAGTTGTCGATGAGCAGTTCTTC; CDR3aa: CASSSILAGVVDEQFF
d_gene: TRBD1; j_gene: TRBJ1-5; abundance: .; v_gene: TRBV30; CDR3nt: TGTGCCTGGAGTGTAATGGGTCAGGGGGATAGCAATCAGCCCCAGCATTTT; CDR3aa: CAWSVMGQGDSNQPQHF
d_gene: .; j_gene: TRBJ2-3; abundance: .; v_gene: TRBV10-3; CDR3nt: TGTGCCATCAGTGAGGTCCGGGGATTACGCACAGATACGCAGTATTTT; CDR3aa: CAISEVRGLRTDTQYF
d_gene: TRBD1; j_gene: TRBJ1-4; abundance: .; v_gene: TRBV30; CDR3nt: TGTGCCTGGAGTGGGATAAGGGGACAGGGTCTGAAACTGTTTTTT; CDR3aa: CAWSGIRGQGLKLFF
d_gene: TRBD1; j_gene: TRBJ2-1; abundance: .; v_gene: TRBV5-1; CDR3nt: TGCGCCAGCAGCGGGGGGGACAGGGTAAGGGATGAGCAGTTCTTC; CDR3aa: CASSGGDRVRDEQFF
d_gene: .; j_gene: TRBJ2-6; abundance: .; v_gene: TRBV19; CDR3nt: TGTGCCAGTAGTACAACGGGGTCTGGGGCCAACGTCCTGACTTTC; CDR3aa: CASSTTGSGANVLTF
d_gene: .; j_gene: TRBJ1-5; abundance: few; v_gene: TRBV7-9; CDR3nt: TGTGCCAGCAGCTTGGGAGTTATGGAGCCCCAGCATTTT; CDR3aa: CASSLGVMEPQHF